The source of this T cell receptor (beta chain) is a study of T cell responses to AZD1222 COVID-19 vaccine. The study, taken as a whole, reports: Spike-specific TCR breadth rose after two AZD1222 doses, and depth rose as well.

With regard to this clone: Antigen unknown.

Assay: immunoSEQ multiplex PCR; the TCRdb copy retains only in-frame clones and omits some. Here the sample spans more than 95,000 clones, 80% to 90% being singletons. Germline V lookup: CDR1 SGHNT, CDR2 YENEEA. V shed 5 bases and J shed 6 bases, with 10 bases lying between them. The length of the CDR3 is 13 residues. This TCR came from an adult in good health. The sequencing used peripheral blood, collected on day 0 of AZD1222 vaccination. This sequence joins TRBV11-3 and TRBJ2-2, with D perhaps TRBD1 (5 bases). The CDR3 spells CASSLRVSGELFF. The CDR3 DNA reads as TGTGCCAGCAGCCTCAGGGTTTCCGGGGAGCTGTTTTTT. The variable domain in full, with the rest retrieved from reference TRBV11-3 and TRBJ2-2, is EAGVVQSPRYKIIEKKQPVAFWCNPISGHNTLYWYLQNLGQGPELLIRYENEEAVDDSQLPKDRFSAERLKGVDSTLKIQPAELGDSAVYLCASSLRVSGELFFGEGSRLTVL.